The 24 T cell receptor beta chains below come from one sample, sequenced in a study of blood T cell repertoires in COVID-19. The table came from immunoSEQ multiplex PCR; TCRdb's copy has only in-frame clones and leaves some out. The data hold 300,000 to 400,000 clones, with under 95% observed a single time. Input material: peripheral blood. These receptors all come from a woman younger than 30 who had recovered from COVID-19.

This sequence joins TRBV19 and TRBJ1-3, with D uncertain. The CDR3 length is 15 residues. Germline CDR1 LNHDA, CDR2 SQIVND (reference sequence). V was clipped by 1 base and J by 0 bases, with 7 bases between them. CDR3 nucleotides: TGTGCCAGTAGTATAGCACGACACTCTGGAAACACCATATATTTT. It translates to CASSIARHSGNTIYF. The full variable domain, completed using reference TRBV19 and TRBJ1-3, is DGGITQSPKYLFRKEGQNVTLSCEQNLNHDAMYWYRQDPGQGLRLIYYSQIVNDFQKGDIAEGYSVSREKKESFPLTVTSAQKNPTAFYLCASSIARHSGNTIYFGEGSWLTVV.

The CDR3 DNA follows: TGTGCCAGCAGCGGTCGGCGGGAGTCGGTCACCGGGGAGCTGTTTTTT. Translation gives CASSGRRESVTGELFF. This sequence joins TRBV5-4 and TRBJ2-2, with 7 bases fitting TRBD2. The CDR3 is 16 amino acids. Germline V gene data show CDR1 as SGHNT and CDR2 as YYREEE (reference sequence). V lost 4 bases, J lost 4 bases, and 10 bases stayed unmatched.

The V call is TRBV3-1 (or the pseudogene TRBV3-2), the J call TRBJ2-3; 11 bases agree with TRBD2. Unmatched junction bases numbered 8, after V lost 2 bases and J lost 4 bases. CDR3 length: 17 residues. Germline assignment: CDR1 LGHDT and CDR2 YNNKEL (reference sequence). CDR3 residues: CASSQTSGSPFSDTQYF. CDR3 DNA: TGTGCCAGCAGCCAAACTAGCGGGAGTCCCTTTTCAGATACGCAGTATTTT.

The genes are TRBV11-3 and TRBJ2-3, with no clear D. The CDR3 has 13 residues. Trimming took 5 bases from V and 4 from J, leaving 10 bases between them. Germline-derived CDR1 and CDR2 are SGHNT and YENEEA. The CDR3 here is CASSAQNSDTQYF. The CDR3 DNA sequence: TGTGCCAGCAGCGCACAGAACTCAGATACGCAGTATTTT. Together with reference TRBV11-3 and TRBJ2-3, the CDR3 gives the full variable domain: EAGVVQSPRYKIIEKKQPVAFWCNPISGHNTLYWYLQNLGQGPELLIRYENEEAVDDSQLPKDRFSAERLKGVDSTLKIQPAELGDSAVYLCASSAQNSDTQYFGPGTRLTVL.

V is TRBV29-1 and J is TRBJ1-2; perhaps TRBD1 as D (6 bases). Trimming pared 8 bases from V and 4 bases from J, leaving 23 bases between. The CDR3 contains 15 residues. Germline V gives CDR1 SQVTM, CDR2 ANQGSEA. The CDR3 DNA reads as TGCAGCATCTTAGTCTGGGGGCAAGGGGCCTATGGCTACACCTTC. Its translation is CSILVWGQGAYGYTF.

The CDR3 reads CASSSSRGRVATEAFF. The CDR3 DNA sequence: TGTGCCAGCAGTTCGAGTAGGGGGCGCGTCGCAACTGAAGCTTTCTTT. The rearrangement links TRBV6-2 or TRBV6-3 to TRBJ1-1; 7 bases map to TRBD1. The CDR3 loop spans 16 amino acids. Trimming took 4 bases from V and 5 from J; bases not matched to a gene: 13. Germline CDR1 and CDR2: MNHEY and SVGEGT.

This clone came up once. The V gene is TRBV4-1, the J gene TRBJ2-2, with TRBD2 matching 12 bases. CDR3 length equals 16 residues. CDR1 is MGHRA and CDR2 is YSYEKL in the germline V gene. Trimming at V came to 1 base and at J to 9 bases, leaving 6 bases not matched to a gene. In DNA form, the CDR3 reads TGCGCCAGCAGCCAAGGAGCTAGCGGGAGGGCGAGGGAGCTGTTTTTT. This gives the protein CASSQGASGRARELFF.

Comment on this clone: Its ends do not fully match the called genes, so a read error is possible. The gene calls are TRBV27 and TRBJ2-1; 13 bases are a match to TRBD2. The CDR3 has 18 residues. In germline, CDR1 is MNHEY, CDR2 SMNVEV (reference sequence). CDR3 nucleotides: TGTGCCAGCAGCTTATTCGGGACTAGCGGGGAGGCGGGAGGTGAGCAGTTCTTC. Protein: CASSLFGTSGEAGGEQFF.

The chain recombines TRBV29-1 with TRBJ2-5, with 7 bases matching TRBD1. V lost 3 bases to trimming and J lost 1 base; unmatched junction nucleotides: 11. The V gene's germline CDR1 is SQVTM and CDR2 ANQGSEA. This CDR3 contains 16 residues. CDR3 in DNA: TGCAGCGTTGAGGACGTTTGGGGACAGCTCCAAGAGACCCAGTACTTC. Translated: CSVEDVWGQLQETQYF.

The rearrangement links TRBV30 to TRBJ1-1; 8 bases fit TRBD1. The CDR3 has 11 amino acids. V was clipped by 6 bases and J by 11 bases; unmatched bases: 8. CDR1 GTSNPN and CDR2 SVGIG come from the germline V gene (reference sequence). CDR3 nucleotides: TGTGCCTGCCCAACAGGGGGAAGGGCTTTCTTT. Amino acids: CACPTGGRAFF. The variable domain in full, completed from reference TRBV30 and TRBJ1-1, reads SQTIHQWPATLVQPVGSPLSLECTVEGTSNPNLYWYRQAAGRGLQLLFYSVGIGQISSEVPQNLSASRPQDRQFILSSKKLLLSDSGFYLCACPTGGRAFFGQGTRLTVV.

The chain is built from TRBV11-3 and TRBJ2-1; D is possibly TRBD2 (5 bases). CDR1 SGHNT and CDR2 YENEEA come from the germline V gene. The ends were cut back, 2 bases at V and 6 bases at J, with 8 bases in the middle. The CDR3 extends over 13 amino acids. The CDR3 loop is CASSLRGSNEQFF. The CDR3 bases are TGTGCCAGCAGCTTAAGAGGGAGCAATGAGCAGTTCTTC.

This clone showed up just once. The rearrangement uses TRBV11-2 and TRBJ1-2; D is uncertain. Trimming left V 4 bases short and J 0 bases short, with 18 bases between. CDR3 length equals 17 residues. CDR1 and CDR2 from the germline V gene are SGHAT and FQNNGV. The DNA for the CDR3 is TGTGCCAGCAGCTCGGCGGGTCGGGAGCGGGCTAACTATGGCTACACCTTC. This sequence encodes CASSSAGRERANYGYTF.

The chain uses TRBV6-1 and TRBJ1-2; D is possibly TRBD1 (6 bases). The CDR3 totals 14 residues. Germline CDR1 and CDR2: MNHNS and SASEGT. Trimming cost V 3 bases and J 7 bases, with 15 bases left between them. The CDR3 loop is CASSDEGVFSGYTF. In DNA, the CDR3 is TGTGCCAGCAGTGACGAGGGGGTATTTAGTGGCTACACCTTC.

This chain uses TRBV7-2 with TRBJ1-2, with 7 positions matching TRBD1. The germline CDR1 and CDR2 sequences are SGHTA and FQGNSA. The CDR3 contains 15 residues. With V trimmed by 5 bases and J by 6 bases, 12 bases remained unmatched. CDR3 coding DNA: TGTGCCAGCAGCATGGGGACCGACAGGGATGATGGCTACACCTTC. Its protein product is CASSMGTDRDDGYTF.

This chain uses TRBV4-1 with TRBJ2-1; D is possibly TRBD2 (6 bases). The CDR3 is made up of 17 amino acids. V was trimmed by 3 bases and J by 3 bases, leaving 18 bases between them. Germline V CDR1 and CDR2: MGHRA, YSYEKL. CDR3 region: CASSQIEGSGVYNEQFF. DNA for the CDR3: TGCGCCAGCAGCCAGATCGAGGGTAGCGGAGTCTACAATGAGCAGTTCTTC.

The rearrangement links TRBV14 to TRBJ1-2; tentative D call: TRBD1 (5 bases). The CDR3 consists of 16 residues. Germline loops: CDR1 SGHDN, CDR2 FVKESK. Between the trimmed V and J ends, which lost 4 bases and 4 bases, there was a span of 19 bases. CDR3 coding DNA: TGTGCCAGCAGCCCCCGCCTAGGGGCTATCGGCTATGGCTACACCTTC. This sequence encodes CASSPRLGAIGYGYTF. Full variable domain (remainder filled in from reference TRBV14 and TRBJ1-2): EAGVTQFPSHSVIEKGQTVTLRCDPISGHDNLYWYRRVMGKEIKFLLHFVKESKQDESGMPNNRFLAERTGGTYSTLKVQPAELEDSGVYFCASSPRLGAIGYGYTFGSGTRLTVV.

This rearrangement joins TRBV3-1 (or the pseudogene TRBV3-2) to TRBJ1-2; D is ambiguous. This CDR3 is built from 14 residues. V lost 0 bases to trimming and J lost 4 bases, with 9 bases between them. Per germline, CDR1 LGHDT and CDR2 YNNKEL (reference sequence). For the CDR3, the DNA is TGTGCCAGCAGCCAAGAAAACAGCCCCTATGGCTACACCTTC. It encodes CASSQENSPYGYTF.

The chain carries TRBV6-2 or TRBV6-3 and TRBJ1-5; 8 bases line up with TRBD1. Trimming cost V 4 bases and J 0 bases; bases outside gene matches: 11. The CDR3 consists of 18 residues. The germline gives CDR1 MNHEY, CDR2 SVGEGT. DNA of the CDR3: TGTGCCAGCAGTTTCACCGGGACAGGATCTAATAGCAATCAGCCCCAGCATTTT. Its translation is CASSFTGTGSNSNQPQHF.

This sequence joins TRBV5-4 and TRBJ1-2; 9 nucleotides align to TRBD1. Trimming removed 3 bases from V and 4 bases from J; junction bases left unmatched: 4. Germline values: CDR1 SGHNT, CDR2 YYREEE (reference sequence). CDR3 length: 14 residues. CDR3 DNA sequence: TGTGCCAGCAGCTCGAGGACAGGGGCCTATGGCTACACCTTC. This codes for CASSSRTGAYGYTF.

The chain has TRBV7-2 and TRBJ2-1; the match to TRBD2 covers 10 bases. Germline-derived CDR1 and CDR2 are SGHTA and FQGNSA. The CDR3 is 15 residues long. Unmatched junction bases numbered 5, after V lost 5 bases and J lost 4 bases. CDR3 DNA: TGTGCCAGCAGCGCCACTAGCGGGACATACAATGAGCAGTTCTTC. This codes for CASSATSGTYNEQFF. The complete variable domain, with remaining parts taken from reference TRBV7-2 and TRBJ2-1, reads GAGVSQSPSNKVTEKGKDVELRCDPISGHTALYWYRQSLGQGLEFLIYFQGNSAPDKSGLPSDRFSAERTGGSVSTLTIQRTQQEDSAVYLCASSATSGTYNEQFFGPGTRLTVL.

The chain has TRBV12-3 or TRBV12-4 and TRBJ1-2; D possibly corresponds to TRBD1 (5 bases). Deletions cut 3 bases from V and 4 bases from J, with 9 bases between. The CDR3 has 13 residues. The CDR3 reads CASSLGGAYGYTF. The CDR3 region has the DNA TGTGCCAGCAGTTTGGGGGGAGCCTATGGCTACACCTTC.

J is TRBJ1-4 and V is TRBV11-3; 7 nucleotides align to TRBD1. Germline V gene sequence: CDR1 SGHNT, CDR2 YENEEA. The V and J ends lost 4 bases and 9 bases, in that order; junction bases with no gene match: 14. The CDR3 has 16 residues. As DNA, the CDR3 is TGTGCCAGCAGCTCACCAGGGACAGAATCCCCGCAAAAACTGTTTTTT. This codes for CASSSPGTESPQKLFF.

This chain connects TRBV6-1 to TRBJ2-2; maybe TRBD1 (6 bases). This CDR3 has 15 amino acids. Trimming took 0 bases from V and 4 from J, leaving 9 bases between them. The germline V gene encodes CDR1 MNHNS and CDR2 SASEGT. CDR3: CASSEAQGSTGELFF. Here the CDR3 DNA reads TGTGCCAGCAGTGAAGCTCAGGGGAGCACCGGGGAGCTGTTTTTT.

The J gene is TRBJ2-5, the V gene TRBV11-2; TRBD2 matches 7 bases. The CDR3 runs to 15 residues. V gave up 5 bases and J gave up 2 bases; unmatched junction bases: 8. From germline, CDR1 is SGHAT and CDR2 FQNNGV. The CDR3 DNA reads TGTGCCAGCAGCACCCGGGGTAGCGGGCAAGAGACCCAGTACTTC. It is translated as CASSTRGSGQETQYF. Together with reference TRBV11-2 and TRBJ2-5, the CDR3 gives the full variable domain: EAGVAQSPRYKIIEKRQSVAFWCNPISGHATLYWYQQILGQGPKLLIQFQNNGVVDDSQLPKDRFSAERLKGVDSTLKIQPAKLEDSAVYLCASSTRGSGQETQYFGPGTRLLVL.